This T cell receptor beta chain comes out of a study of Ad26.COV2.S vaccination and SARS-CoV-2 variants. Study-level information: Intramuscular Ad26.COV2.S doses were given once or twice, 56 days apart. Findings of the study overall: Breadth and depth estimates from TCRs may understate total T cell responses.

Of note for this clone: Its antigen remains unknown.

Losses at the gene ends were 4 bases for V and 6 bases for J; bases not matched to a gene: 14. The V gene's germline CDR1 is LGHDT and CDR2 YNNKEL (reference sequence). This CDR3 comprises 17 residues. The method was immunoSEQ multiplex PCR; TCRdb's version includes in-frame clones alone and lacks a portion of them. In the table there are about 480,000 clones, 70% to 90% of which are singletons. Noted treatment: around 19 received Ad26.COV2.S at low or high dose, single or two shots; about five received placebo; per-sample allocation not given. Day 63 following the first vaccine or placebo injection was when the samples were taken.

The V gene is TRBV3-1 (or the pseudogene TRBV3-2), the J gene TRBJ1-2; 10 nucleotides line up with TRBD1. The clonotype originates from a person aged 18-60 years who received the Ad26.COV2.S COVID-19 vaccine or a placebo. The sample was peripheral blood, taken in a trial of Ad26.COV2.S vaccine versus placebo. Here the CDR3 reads CASSPGKGVGTGDGYTF. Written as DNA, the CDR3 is TGTGCCAGCAGCCCCGGTAAAGGGGTGGGGACAGGGGATGGCTACACCTTC.